This TCR beta chain was documented in a study of T cell responses to AZD1222 COVID-19 vaccine. Here immunoSEQ multiplex PCR was the method, and the copy in TCRdb shows in-frame clones only, minus some. The sample includes under 95,000 clones, 90% of them seen just once. This clone was detected a few times. The receptor comes from an adult in good health. This sample comprised peripheral blood, obtained on day 0 of AZD1222 vaccination.

CDR3 sequence: CASSPTGPSKNIQYF. The CDR3 DNA reads TGTGCCAGCAGCCCAACAGGGCCATCCAAAAACATTCAGTACTTC. The V gene is TRBV2, the J gene TRBJ2-4; D might be TRBD1 (6 bases). The CDR3 has 15 residues. V was pared by 6 bases and J by 2 bases, with 14 bases between. CDR1 and CDR2 (germline): SNHLY, FYNNEI.